A selection of T cell receptor beta chains follows, all from one sample in a study of quantifying T cell responses using KT2 cells. MiXCR, run by TCRdb on the UMI-ligation and nested PCR reads, gives a single entry per CDR3 protein. The table records tens of thousands of distinct CDR3 sequences, more than 9% of them present only once. Sequencing was performed on PBMCs spiked with cells of the T cell clone KT2. The source of these receptors is a human donor. CDR3s include the opening cysteine and the closing phenylalanine or tryptophan. The D gene is left open where the match is weak. The size field is filled for only some rows; it gives once, few, many or a size class.

V gene	D gene	J gene	clone size	CDR3 DNA	CDR3 protein
TRBV27	TRBD2	TRBJ2-7	many	TGTGCCAGCAGTCCAGCCACCCTAGCGGGGCGATCCTACGAGCAGTACTTC	CASSPATLAGRSYEQYF
TRBV29-1	TRBD1	TRBJ2-3	.	TGCAGCGCGAAGCCGGGACAGGGTTCAGCAGATACGCAGTATTTT	CSAKPGQGSADTQYF
TRBV12-3/TRBV12-4	.	TRBJ2-1	few	TGTGCCAGCAGTTTATCCGGATTCCACAATGAGCAGTTCTTC	CASSLSGFHNEQFF
TRBV7-2	TRBD1	TRBJ2-5	.	TGTGCCAGCAGCTTCGCCGGGACAGGGGTAGAGACCCAGTACTTC	CASSFAGTGVETQYF
TRBV20-1	.	TRBJ1-5	.	TGCAGTGCTACCTCCGGGGGGTATAGCAATCAGCCCCAGCATTTT	CSATSGGYSNQPQHF
TRBV5-1	.	TRBJ1-2	.	TGCGCCAGCAGCTTGGCCGGCGCTCCTAACTATGGCTACACCTTC	CASSLAGAPNYGYTF
TRBV18	.	TRBJ1-3	.	TGTGCCAGCTCACCGGACCGGGATCGCTCTGGAAACACCATATATTTT	CASSPDRDRSGNTIYF
TRBV7-9	TRBD1	TRBJ2-7	.	TGTGCCAGCAGCTCCGTAGACAGGGGGATTAAATACGAGCAGTACTTC	CASSSVDRGIKYEQYF
TRBV30	.	TRBJ2-7	many	TGTGCCTGGAGTCCGGGCTACGAGCAGTACTTC	CAWSPGYEQYF
TRBV12-3/TRBV12-4	TRBD2	TRBJ2-5	.	TGTGCCAGCAGTTTCCAACCGGGACTAGCGGACAACCAAGAGACCCAGTACTTC	CASSFQPGLADNQETQYF
TRBV6-2/TRBV6-3	.	TRBJ2-7	.	TGTGCCAGCAACCCGACGGAGACCTACGAGCAGTACTTC	CASNPTETYEQYF
TRBV9	TRBD2	TRBJ2-2	.	TGTGCCAGCAGCGTAGGACGGGGAGGGACCGGGGAGCTGTTTTTT	CASSVGRGGTGELFF
TRBV24-1	.	TRBJ2-5	many	TGTGCCACCAGTCGTGGTTCAGAGACCCAGTACTTC	CATSRGSETQYF
TRBV6-2/TRBV6-3	TRBD2	TRBJ2-1	few	TGTGCCAGCAGTTACGGTACCGGGGGGTCTTACAATGAGCAGTTCTTC	CASSYGTGGSYNEQFF
TRBV12-3/TRBV12-4	TRBD2	TRBJ2-2	.	TGTGCCAGCGATGGGAGCGGGGTGAACACCGGGGAGCTGTTTTTT	CASDGSGVNTGELFF
TRBV5-5	TRBD2	TRBJ2-6	few	TGTGCCAGCAGCTTAGAGAGTAGCGGGAGCTCCGGGGCCAACGTCCTGACTTTC	CASSLESSGSSGANVLTF
TRBV11-1	.	TRBJ1-1	many	TGTGCCAGCAGCACGACAGTGAACACTGAAGCTTTCTTT	CASSTTVNTEAFF
TRBV20-1	TRBD1	TRBJ2-3	few	TGCAGTGCTAGAAAGGACAGGTCACCAGGTACGCAGTATTTT	CSARKDRSPGTQYF
TRBV12-3/TRBV12-4	.	TRBJ2-5	.	TGTGCCAGCAGTTTAGCGGGGGGGCCCCAGTACTTC	CASSLAGGPQYF
TRBV27	TRBD2	TRBJ2-5	many	TGTGCCAGCAGTCCCCCGGGACTAGTCGGGGAGACCCAGTACTTC	CASSPPGLVGETQYF
TRBV6-2/TRBV6-3	TRBD1	TRBJ2-7	few	TGTGCCGTGGGACAGGGCCACGAGCAGTACTTC	CAVGQGHEQYF
TRBV13	.	TRBJ1-2	many	TGTGCCAGCAGCTTAATCCGGCTGTCCGTCGACAGAATCTATGGCTACACCTTC	CASSLIRLSVDRIYGYTF
TRBV7-2	TRBD2	TRBJ2-3	few	TGTGCCAGCTCTCTAGTCCCAAGCGGGGGGCAAAGCACAGATACGCAGTATTTT	CASSLVPSGGQSTDTQYF
TRBV25-1	.	TRBJ2-5	few	TGTGCCAGCAGTGAAGCTTATCAAGAGACCCAGTACTTC	CASSEAYQETQYF
TRBV4-1	TRBD1	TRBJ2-3	once	TGCGCCAGCAGCCAAGATCTGGGACAGGGGGCGGATACGCAGTATTTT	CASSQDLGQGADTQYF
TRBV12-3/TRBV12-4	TRBD1	TRBJ1-5	few	TGTGCCAGCAGTTTAGTAATGGGACAGGCCCATTTT	CASSLVMGQAHF
TRBV7-9	.	TRBJ1-1	many	TGTGCCAGCAGCTTGGGGGGCGCCGAGGCTTTCTTT	CASSLGGAEAFF